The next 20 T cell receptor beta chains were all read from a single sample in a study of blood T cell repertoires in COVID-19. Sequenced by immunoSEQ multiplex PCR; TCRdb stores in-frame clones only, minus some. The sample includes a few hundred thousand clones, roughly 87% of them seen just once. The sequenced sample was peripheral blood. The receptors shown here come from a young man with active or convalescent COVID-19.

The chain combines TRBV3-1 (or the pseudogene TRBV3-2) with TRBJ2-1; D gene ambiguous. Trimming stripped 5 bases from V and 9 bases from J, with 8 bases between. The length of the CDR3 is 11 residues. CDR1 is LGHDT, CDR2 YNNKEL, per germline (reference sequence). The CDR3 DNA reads TGTGCCAGCAGCAGAGGTTTTGAGCAGTTCTTC. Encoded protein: CASSRGFEQFF.

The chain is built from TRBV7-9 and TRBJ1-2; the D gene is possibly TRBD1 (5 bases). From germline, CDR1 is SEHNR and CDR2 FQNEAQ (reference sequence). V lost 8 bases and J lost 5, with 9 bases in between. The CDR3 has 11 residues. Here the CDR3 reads CASGGVYGYTF. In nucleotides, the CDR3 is TGTGCCAGCGGGGGGGTGTATGGCTACACCTTC. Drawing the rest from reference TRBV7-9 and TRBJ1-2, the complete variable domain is DTGVSQNPRHKITKRGQNVTFRCDPISEHNRLYWYRQTLGQGPEFLTYFQNEAQLEKSRLLSDRFSAERPKGSFSTLEIQRTEQGDSAMYLCASGGVYGYTFGSGTRLTVV.

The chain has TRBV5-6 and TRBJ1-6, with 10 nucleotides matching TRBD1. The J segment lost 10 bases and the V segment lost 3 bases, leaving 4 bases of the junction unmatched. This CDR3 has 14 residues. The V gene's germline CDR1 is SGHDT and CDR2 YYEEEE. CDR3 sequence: CASSWGTGDSPLHF. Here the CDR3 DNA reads TGTGCCAGCAGCTGGGGGACAGGGGACTCACCCCTCCACTTT.

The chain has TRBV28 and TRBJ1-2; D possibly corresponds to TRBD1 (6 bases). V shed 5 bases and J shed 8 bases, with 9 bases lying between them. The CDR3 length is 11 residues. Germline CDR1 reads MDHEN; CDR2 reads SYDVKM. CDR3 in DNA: TGTGCCAGCAGTCCAGGGGTAGGCTACACCTTC. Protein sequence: CASSPGVGYTF.

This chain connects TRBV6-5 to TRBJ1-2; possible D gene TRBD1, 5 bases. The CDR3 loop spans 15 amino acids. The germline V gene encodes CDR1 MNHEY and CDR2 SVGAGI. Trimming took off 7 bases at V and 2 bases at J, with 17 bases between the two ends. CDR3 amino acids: CASTPWGGTNYGYTF. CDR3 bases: TGTGCCAGCACCCCATGGGGGGGGACGAACTATGGCTACACCTTC.

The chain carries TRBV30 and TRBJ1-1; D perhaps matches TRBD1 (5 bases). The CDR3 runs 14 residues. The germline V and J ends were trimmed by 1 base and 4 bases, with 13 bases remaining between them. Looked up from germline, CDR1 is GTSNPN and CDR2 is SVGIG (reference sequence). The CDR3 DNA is TGTGCCTGGAGTGCACAGGTCAGGACCACTGAAGCTTTCTTT. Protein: CAWSAQVRTTEAFF.

CDR3 sequence: CASSLPTSNSYEQYF. In DNA form, the CDR3 reads TGTGCCAGCAGCTTACCGACTAGCAACTCGTACGAGCAGTACTTC. The J gene is TRBJ2-7, the V gene TRBV7-2; 7 nucleotides align to TRBD2. Germline assignment: CDR1 SGHTA and CDR2 FQGNSA. V was pared by 2 bases and J by 4 bases, with 8 bases of the junction left unmatched. The length of the CDR3 is 15 residues.

Here the CDR3 DNA reads TGCGCCAGCAGCTTGTACAGGGCTAGCTCCTACAATGAGCAGTTCTTC. This sequence encodes CASSLYRASSYNEQFF. The J gene is TRBJ2-1, the V gene TRBV5-1; possible D gene TRBD1, 6 bases. Germline assignment: CDR1 SGHRS and CDR2 YFSETQ. This CDR3 has 16 residues. Trimming shortened V by 1 base and J by 0 bases, and 11 bases separated the two germline ends.

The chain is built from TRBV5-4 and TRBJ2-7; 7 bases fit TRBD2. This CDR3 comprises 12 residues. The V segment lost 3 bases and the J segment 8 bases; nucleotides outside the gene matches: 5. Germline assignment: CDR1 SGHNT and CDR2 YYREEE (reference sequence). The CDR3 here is CASSSGRGQQYF. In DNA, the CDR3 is TGTGCCAGCAGCTCTGGGAGGGGCCAGCAGTACTTC.

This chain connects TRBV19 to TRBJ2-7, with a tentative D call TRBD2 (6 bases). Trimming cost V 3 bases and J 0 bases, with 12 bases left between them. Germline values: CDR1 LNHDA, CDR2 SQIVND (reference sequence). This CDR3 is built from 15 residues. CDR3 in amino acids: CASSISGGISYEQYF. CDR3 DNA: TGTGCCAGTAGTATTTCAGGAGGGATCTCCTACGAGCAGTACTTC.

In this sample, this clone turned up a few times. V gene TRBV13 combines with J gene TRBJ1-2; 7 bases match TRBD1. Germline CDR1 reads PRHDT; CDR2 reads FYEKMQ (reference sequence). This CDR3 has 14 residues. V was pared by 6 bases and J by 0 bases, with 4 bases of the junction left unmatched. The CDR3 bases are TGTGCCAGCAGTTCGGGACAGACTAACTATGGCTACACCTTC. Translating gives CASSSGQTNYGYTF.

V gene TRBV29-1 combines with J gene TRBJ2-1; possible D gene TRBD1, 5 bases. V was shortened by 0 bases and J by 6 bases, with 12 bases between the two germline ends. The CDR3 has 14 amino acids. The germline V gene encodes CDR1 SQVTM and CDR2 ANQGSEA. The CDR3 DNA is TGCAGCGTTGAAGAAAGGGTCCAGGGCAATGAGCAGTTCTTC. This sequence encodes CSVEERVQGNEQFF.

CDR3 sequence: CASSLLASGRNEQFF. The DNA of the CDR3 is TGCGCCAGCAGCTTGTTAGCTAGCGGGAGGAATGAGCAGTTCTTC. J is TRBJ2-1 and V is TRBV5-1, with 11 bases matching TRBD2. Germline V gene lookup returns CDR1 SGHRS and CDR2 YFSETQ. V gave up 1 base and J gave up 7 bases; unmatched junction bases: 4. The CDR3 is 15 residues long.

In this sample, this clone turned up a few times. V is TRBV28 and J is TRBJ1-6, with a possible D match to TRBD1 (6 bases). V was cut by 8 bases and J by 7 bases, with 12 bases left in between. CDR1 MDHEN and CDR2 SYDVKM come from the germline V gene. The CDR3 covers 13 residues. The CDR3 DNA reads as TGTGCCAGCCACCGGGGGGCCAATTCACCCCTCCACTTT. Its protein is CASHRGANSPLHF.

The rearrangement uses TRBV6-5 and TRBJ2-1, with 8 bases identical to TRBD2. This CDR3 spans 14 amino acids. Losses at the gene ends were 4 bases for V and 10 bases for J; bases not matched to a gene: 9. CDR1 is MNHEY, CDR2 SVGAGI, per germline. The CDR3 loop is CASSLPGGTPEQFF. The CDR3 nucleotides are TGTGCCAGCAGTTTACCGGGAGGGACCCCAGAGCAGTTCTTC.

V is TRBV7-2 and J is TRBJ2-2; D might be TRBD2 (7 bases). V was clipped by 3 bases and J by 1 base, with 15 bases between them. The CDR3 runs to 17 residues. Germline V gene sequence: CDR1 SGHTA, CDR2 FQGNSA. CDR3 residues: CASSFRGGGMNTGELFF. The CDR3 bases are TGTGCCAGCAGCTTTAGGGGCGGGGGCATGAACACCGGGGAGCTGTTTTTT. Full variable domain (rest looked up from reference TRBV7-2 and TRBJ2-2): GAGVSQSPSNKVTEKGKDVELRCDPISGHTALYWYRQSLGQGLEFLIYFQGNSAPDKSGLPSDRFSAERTGGSVSTLTIQRTQQEDSAVYLCASSFRGGGMNTGELFFGEGSRLTVL.

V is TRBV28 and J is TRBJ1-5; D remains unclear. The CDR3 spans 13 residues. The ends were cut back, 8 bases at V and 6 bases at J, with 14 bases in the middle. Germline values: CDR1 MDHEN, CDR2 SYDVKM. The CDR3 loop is CASVGATSQPQHF. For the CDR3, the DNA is TGTGCCAGCGTTGGAGCGACCAGTCAGCCCCAGCATTTT.

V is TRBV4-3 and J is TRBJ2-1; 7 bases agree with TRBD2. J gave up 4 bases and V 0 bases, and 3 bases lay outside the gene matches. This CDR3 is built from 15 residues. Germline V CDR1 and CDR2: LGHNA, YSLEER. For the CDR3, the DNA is TGCGCCAGCAGCCAAGACGCGGGAGTATACAATGAGCAGTTCTTC. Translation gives CASSQDAGVYNEQFF.

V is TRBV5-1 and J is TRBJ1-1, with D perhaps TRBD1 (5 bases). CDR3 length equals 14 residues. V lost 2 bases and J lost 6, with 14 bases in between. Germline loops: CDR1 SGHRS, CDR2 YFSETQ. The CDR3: CASSFGHDSPEAFF. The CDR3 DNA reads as TGCGCCAGCAGCTTCGGACATGACTCCCCTGAAGCTTTCTTT.

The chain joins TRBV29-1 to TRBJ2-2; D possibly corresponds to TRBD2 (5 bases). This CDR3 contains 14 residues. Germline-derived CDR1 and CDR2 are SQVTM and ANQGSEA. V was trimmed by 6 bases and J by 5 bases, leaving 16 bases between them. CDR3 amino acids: CSVAVEGVTGELFF. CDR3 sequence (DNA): TGCAGCGTCGCGGTAGAGGGAGTAACCGGGGAGCTGTTTTTT.